One T cell receptor (beta chain) is described in this entry. Germline V gene lookup returns CDR1 SGHAT and CDR2 FQNNGV. V was trimmed by 1 base and J by 0 bases, leaving 10 bases between them. The CDR3 covers 16 residues. The data are from a study of blood T cell repertoires in COVID-19. Study-level information: There were acute and convalescent COVID-19 samples, and they came from the United States, Italy and Spain. PBMCs, B-cell-depleted T cells, or T cells provided the cDNA or gDNA that made up the material.

Per the original methods: Amplified reference gene primers provided the basis for estimating nucleated cell counts. Only in-frame clones appear in the TCRdb table, and some are missing; sequencing was by immunoSEQ multiplex PCR. Clonal size and the V and J genes are those of that table, whereas D and trimming came from the DNA. The sample includes about 270,000 clones, 70% to 90% of them seen just once. The chain recombines TRBV11-2 with TRBJ1-3; D is uncertain. The sample comprised peripheral blood. The clonotype comes from a woman aged 70-85 years with acute or convalescent COVID-19. CDR3 residues: CASSLVVQISGNTIYF. DNA for the CDR3: TGTGCCAGCAGCTTAGTGGTCCAGATCTCTGGAAACACCATATATTTT.